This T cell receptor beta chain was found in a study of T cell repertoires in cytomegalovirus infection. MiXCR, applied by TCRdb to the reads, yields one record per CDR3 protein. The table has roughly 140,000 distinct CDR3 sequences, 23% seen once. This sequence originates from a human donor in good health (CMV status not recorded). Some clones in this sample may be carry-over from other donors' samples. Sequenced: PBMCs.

The CDR3 here is CASSLTKGGPAEDTQYF. The CDR3 DNA follows: TGTGCCAGCAGCTTAACCAAGGGGGGACCCGCGGAGGATACGCAGTATTTT. The rearrangement links TRBV7-3 to TRBJ2-3, with D perhaps TRBD1 or TRBD2 (6 bases each). Germline V CDR1 and CDR2: SGHTA, FQGTGA. The V end lost 0 bases, the J end lost 6 bases, and 19 bases lay between the germline ends. The CDR3 has 17 amino acids.